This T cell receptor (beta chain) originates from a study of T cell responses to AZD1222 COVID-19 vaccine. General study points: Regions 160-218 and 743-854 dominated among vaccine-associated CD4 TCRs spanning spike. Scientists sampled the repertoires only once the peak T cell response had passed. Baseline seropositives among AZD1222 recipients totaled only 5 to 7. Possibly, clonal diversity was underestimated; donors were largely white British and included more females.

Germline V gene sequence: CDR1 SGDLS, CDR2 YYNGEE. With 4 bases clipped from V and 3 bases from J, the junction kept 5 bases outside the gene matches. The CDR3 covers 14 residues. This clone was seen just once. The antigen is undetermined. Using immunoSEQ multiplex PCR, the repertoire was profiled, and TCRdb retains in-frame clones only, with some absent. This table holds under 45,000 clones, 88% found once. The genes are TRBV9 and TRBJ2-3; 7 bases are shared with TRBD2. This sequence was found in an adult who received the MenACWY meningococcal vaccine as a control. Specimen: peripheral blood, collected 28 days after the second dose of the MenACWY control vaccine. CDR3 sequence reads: CASSPGLWTDTQYF. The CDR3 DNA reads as TGTGCCAGCAGCCCGGGACTATGGACAGATACGCAGTATTTT.